This TCR beta chain was observed in a study of shared clonotypes between healthy human individuals. Study-wide background: Donors consisted of a couple of women and a few men between 18 and 49. Each donor had three CD4 naive, three CD4 memory, two CD8 naive and one CD8 memory plate. General observations from the study: Relative to their counterparts shared across all four donors, non-shared clonotypes exhibited diminished generation probabilities. Several donors held about 5% of naive CD4 clonotypes in common.

Assay used: immunoSEQ multiplex PCR; TCRdb lists only in-frame clones, some missing. There are about 730,000 clones in the sample; 72% occur only once, and under 2% lies in the top ten. On this clone itself: Its antigen remains unidentified.

The CDR3 is made up of 15 amino acids. The germline V gene encodes CDR1 LNHDA and CDR2 SQIVND (reference sequence). The V gene end was trimmed by 4 bases and the J gene end by 0 bases; junction bases not matched to a gene: 5. The sequenced sample was memory CD4+ T cells sorted from blood. Subset of the sample: CD45RA-negative fraction. The sequence derives from a woman in her 30s in good health. This sequence joins TRBV19 and TRBJ2-7, with 8 positions matching TRBD1. CDR3: CASSTRTGTSYEQYF. In DNA, the CDR3 is TGTGCCAGTAGTACCCGGACAGGGACCTCCTACGAGCAGTACTTC.